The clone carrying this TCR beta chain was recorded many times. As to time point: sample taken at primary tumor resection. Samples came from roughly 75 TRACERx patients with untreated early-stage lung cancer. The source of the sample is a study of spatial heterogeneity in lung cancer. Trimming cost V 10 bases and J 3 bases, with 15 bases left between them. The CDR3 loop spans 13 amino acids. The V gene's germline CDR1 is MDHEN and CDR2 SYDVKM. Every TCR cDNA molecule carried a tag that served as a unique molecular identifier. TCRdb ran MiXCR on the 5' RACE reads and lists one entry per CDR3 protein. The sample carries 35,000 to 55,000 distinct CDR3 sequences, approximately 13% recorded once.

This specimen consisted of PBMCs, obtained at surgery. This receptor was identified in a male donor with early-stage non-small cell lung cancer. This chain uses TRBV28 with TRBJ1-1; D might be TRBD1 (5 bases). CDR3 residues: CATGNGADTEAFF. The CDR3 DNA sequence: TGTGCCACCGGGAACGGGGCGGACACTGAAGCTTTCTTT.